Sequencing of this TCR beta chain was carried out in a study of neurological immune-mediated disorders. Overall study results and limits: Phylogenetic grouping assigned the repertoires of 18 of 34 multiple sclerosis patients to one related-CDR3 cluster, which constitutes a possible signature.

Unsorted libraries came from 2 million PBMCs stored at -80 °C. CDR1 is MNHNY, CDR2 SVGAGI, per germline (reference sequence). Trimming removed 7 bases from V and 3 bases from J, with 15 bases in between. This CDR3 is built from 14 residues. A 10-nucleotide random UMI tagged transcripts in template-switch 5'RACE cDNA synthesis. Sequencing runs each yielded over 190 million TCR-beta sequences from 15-18 subjects. TCRdb processed the 5' RACE reads anew with MiXCR; each CDR3 protein has one entry. The sample yields some 61,000 distinct CDR3 sequences, around 3.9% seen once. This clonotype was recorded a few times. As yet, its antigen is unknown.

The sequence was obtained from a man between 25 and 39 years old with multiple sclerosis. The sequencing input was PBMCs. The chain has TRBV6-6 and TRBJ1-2; D is ambiguous. The CDR3 loop is CASIDQDGHYGYTF. CDR3 coding DNA: TGTGCCAGCATCGACCAGGACGGGCACTATGGCTACACCTTC.